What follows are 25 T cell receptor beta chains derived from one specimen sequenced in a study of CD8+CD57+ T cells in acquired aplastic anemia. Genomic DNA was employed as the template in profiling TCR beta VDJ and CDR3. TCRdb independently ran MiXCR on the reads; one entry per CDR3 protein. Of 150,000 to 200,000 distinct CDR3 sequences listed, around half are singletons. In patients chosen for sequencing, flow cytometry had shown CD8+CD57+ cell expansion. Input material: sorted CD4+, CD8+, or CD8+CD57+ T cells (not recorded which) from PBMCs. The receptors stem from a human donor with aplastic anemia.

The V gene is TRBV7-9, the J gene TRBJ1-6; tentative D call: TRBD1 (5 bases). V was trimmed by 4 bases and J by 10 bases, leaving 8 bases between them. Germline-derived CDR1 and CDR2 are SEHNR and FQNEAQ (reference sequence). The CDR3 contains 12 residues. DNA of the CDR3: TGTGCCAGCAGCTCCGGGGGGTCACCCCTCCACTTT. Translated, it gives CASSSGGSPLHF.

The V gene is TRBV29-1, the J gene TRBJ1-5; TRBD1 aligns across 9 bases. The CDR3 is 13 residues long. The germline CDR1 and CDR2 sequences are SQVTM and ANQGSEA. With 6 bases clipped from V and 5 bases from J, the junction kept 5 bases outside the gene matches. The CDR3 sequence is CSVAQGADQPQHF. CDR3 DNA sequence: TGCAGCGTAGCACAGGGGGCAGATCAGCCCCAGCATTTT.

The DNA for the CDR3 is TGTGCCAGCAGGGGACAGGTGCACTATGGCTACACCTTC. Protein: CASRGQVHYGYTF. The chain is built from TRBV2 and TRBJ1-2; 8 bases match TRBD1. The CDR3 is made up of 13 amino acids. Germline trimming cut 6 bases from V and 3 bases from J; bases unmatched to any gene: 3. From germline, CDR1 is SNHLY and CDR2 FYNNEI.

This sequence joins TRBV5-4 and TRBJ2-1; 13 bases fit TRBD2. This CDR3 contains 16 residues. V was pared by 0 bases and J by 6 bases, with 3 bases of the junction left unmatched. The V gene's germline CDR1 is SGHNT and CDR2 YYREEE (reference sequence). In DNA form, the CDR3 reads TGTGCCAGCAGCTTGGGACTAGCGGGAGGACCCAATGAGCAGTTCTTC. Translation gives CASSLGLAGGPNEQFF.

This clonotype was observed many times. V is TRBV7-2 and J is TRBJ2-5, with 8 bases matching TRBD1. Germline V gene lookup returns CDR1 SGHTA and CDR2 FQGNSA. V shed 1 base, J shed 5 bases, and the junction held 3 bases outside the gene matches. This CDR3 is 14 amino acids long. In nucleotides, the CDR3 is TGTGCCAGCAGCTTAGGGACAGGGTTTGAGACCCAGTACTTC. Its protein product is CASSLGTGFETQYF.

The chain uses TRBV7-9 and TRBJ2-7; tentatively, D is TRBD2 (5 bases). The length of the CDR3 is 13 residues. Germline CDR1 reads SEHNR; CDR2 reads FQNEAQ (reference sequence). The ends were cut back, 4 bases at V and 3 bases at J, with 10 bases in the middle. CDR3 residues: CASSSGVIYEQYF. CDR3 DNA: TGTGCCAGCAGCTCCGGGGTAATCTACGAGCAGTACTTC.

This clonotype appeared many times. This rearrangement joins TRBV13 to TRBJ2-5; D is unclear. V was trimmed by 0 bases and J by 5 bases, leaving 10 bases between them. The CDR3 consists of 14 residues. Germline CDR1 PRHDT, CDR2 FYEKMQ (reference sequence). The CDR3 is CASSLGQRGETQYF. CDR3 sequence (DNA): TGTGCCAGCAGCTTAGGACAGAGAGGCGAGACCCAGTACTTC.

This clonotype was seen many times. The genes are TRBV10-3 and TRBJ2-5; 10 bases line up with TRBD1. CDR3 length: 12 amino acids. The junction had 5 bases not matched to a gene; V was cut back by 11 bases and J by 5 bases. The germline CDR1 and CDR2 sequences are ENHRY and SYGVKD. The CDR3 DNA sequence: TGTGCCGTGGGACAGGGGCAGGAGACCCAGTACTTC. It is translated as CAVGQGQETQYF.

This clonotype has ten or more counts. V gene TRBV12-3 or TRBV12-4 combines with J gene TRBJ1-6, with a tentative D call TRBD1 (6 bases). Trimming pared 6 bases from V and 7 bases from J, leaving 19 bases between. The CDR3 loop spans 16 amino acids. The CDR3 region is CASSGIQGLENSPLHF. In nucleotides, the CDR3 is TGTGCCAGCAGCGGAATACAGGGTTTGGAAAATTCACCCCTCCACTTT.

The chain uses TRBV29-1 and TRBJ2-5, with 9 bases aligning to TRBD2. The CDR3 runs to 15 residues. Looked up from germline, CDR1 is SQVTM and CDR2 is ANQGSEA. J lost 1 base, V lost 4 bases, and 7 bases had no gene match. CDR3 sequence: CSVVKTSGFQETQYF. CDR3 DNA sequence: TGCAGCGTTGTTAAGACTAGCGGTTTCCAAGAGACCCAGTACTTC.

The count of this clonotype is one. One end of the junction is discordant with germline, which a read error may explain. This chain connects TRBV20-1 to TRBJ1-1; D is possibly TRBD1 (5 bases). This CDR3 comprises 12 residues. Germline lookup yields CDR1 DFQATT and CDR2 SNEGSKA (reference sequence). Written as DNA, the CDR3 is TGCAGTGCCACCCGGGGGAACACTGAAGCTCTCTTT. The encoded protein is CSATRGNTEALF.

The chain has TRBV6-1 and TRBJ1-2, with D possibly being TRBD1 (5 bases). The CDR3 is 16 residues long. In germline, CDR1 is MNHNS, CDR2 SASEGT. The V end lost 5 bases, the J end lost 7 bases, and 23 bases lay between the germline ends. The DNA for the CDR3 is TGTGCCAGCAGTAAACCCTATTCAGGGATCGTCTGTGGCTACACCTTC. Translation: CASSKPYSGIVCGYTF.

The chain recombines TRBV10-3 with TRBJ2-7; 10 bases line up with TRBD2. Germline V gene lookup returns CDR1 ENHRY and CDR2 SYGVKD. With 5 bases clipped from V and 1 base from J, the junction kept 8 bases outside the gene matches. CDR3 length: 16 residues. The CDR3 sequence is CAISLGTLAGSYEQYF. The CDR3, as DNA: TGTGCCATCAGTCTGGGGACACTAGCGGGATCCTACGAGCAGTACTTC.

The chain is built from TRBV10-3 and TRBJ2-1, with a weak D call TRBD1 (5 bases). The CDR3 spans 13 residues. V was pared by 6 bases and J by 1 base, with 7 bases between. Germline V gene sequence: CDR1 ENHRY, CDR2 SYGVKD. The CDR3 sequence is CAISQGSYNEQFF. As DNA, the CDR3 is TGTGCCATCAGCCAGGGATCCTACAATGAGCAGTTCTTC.

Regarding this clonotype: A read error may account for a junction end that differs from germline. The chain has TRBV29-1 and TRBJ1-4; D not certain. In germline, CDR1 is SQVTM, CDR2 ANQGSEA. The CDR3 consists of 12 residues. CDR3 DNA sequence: TGCAGCGTTGAAGATCCTGATGAAAAACTGTCTTTT. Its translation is CSVEDPDEKLSF.

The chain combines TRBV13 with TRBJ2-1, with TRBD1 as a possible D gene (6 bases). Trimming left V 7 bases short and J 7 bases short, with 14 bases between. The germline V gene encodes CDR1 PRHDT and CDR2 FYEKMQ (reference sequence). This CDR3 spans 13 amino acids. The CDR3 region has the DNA TGTGCCAGCAACTCCTGGGGGCTAAATGAGCAGTTCTTC. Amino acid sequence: CASNSWGLNEQFF.

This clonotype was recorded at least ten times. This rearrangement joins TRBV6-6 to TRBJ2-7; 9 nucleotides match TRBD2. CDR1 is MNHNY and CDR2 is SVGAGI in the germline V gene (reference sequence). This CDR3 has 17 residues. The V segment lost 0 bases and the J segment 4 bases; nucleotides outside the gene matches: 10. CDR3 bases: TGTGCCAGCAGTTACTCGAGGCTAGCGGGAAGACTTTACGAGCAGTACGTC. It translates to CASSYSRLAGRLYEQYV.

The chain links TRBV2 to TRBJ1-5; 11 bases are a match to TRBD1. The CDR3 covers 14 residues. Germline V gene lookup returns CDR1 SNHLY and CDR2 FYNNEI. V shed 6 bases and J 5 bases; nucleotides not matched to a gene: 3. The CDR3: CASRGQGADQPQHF. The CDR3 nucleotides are TGTGCCAGCAGAGGACAGGGGGCGGATCAGCCCCAGCATTTT.

CDR3 in DNA: TGTGCCAGCAGCTTAGGGGGACTAGCGGGAGTTAATGAGCAGTACGTC. This codes for CASSLGGLAGVNEQYV. The J gene is TRBJ2-7, the V gene TRBV11-2, with 14 nucleotides matching TRBD2. CDR1 and CDR2 from the germline V gene are SGHAT and FQNNGV. This CDR3 is built from 16 residues. V shed 1 base, J shed 7 bases, and the junction held 6 bases outside the gene matches.

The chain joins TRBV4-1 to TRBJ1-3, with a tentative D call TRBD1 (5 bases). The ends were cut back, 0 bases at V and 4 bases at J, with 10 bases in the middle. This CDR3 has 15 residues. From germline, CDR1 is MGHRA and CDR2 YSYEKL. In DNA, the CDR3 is TGCGCCAGCAGCCAAGATGAAGGGGCCGGAAACACCATATATTTT. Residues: CASSQDEGAGNTIYF.

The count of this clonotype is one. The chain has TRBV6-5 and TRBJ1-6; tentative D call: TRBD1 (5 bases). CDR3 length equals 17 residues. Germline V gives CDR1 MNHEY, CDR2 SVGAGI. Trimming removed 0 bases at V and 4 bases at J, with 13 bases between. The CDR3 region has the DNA TGTGCCAGCAGTTACTCGGCGAGGGGAGCTTATAATTCACCCCTCCACTTT. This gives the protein CASSYSARGAYNSPLHF.

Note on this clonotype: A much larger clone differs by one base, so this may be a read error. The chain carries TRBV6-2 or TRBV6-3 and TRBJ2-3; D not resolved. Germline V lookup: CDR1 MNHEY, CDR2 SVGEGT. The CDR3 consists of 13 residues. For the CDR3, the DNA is TGTGCCAGCAGTTACAGGCCCACAGATACGCAGTGTTTT. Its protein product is CASSYRPTDTQCF.

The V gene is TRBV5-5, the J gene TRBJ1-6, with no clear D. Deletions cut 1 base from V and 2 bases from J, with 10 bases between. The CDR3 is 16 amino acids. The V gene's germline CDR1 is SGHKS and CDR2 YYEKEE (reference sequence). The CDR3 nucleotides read TGTGCCAGCAGCTTGACGTACAGAGCCTATAATTCACCCCTCCACTTT. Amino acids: CASSLTYRAYNSPLHF.

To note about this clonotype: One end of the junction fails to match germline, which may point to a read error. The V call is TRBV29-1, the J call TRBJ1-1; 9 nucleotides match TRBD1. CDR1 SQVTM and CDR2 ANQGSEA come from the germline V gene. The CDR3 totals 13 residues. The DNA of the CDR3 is TGCGGCGTTGAAAAGGACAGGGGAATTGAAGCTTTCTTT. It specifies CGVEKDRGIEAFF.

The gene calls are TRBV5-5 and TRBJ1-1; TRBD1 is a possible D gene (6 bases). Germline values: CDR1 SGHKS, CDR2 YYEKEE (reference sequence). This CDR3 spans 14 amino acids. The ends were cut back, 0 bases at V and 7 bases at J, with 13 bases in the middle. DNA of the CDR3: TGTGCCAGCAGCTTGGTTTTCGAGGGGGGTGAAGCTTTCTTT. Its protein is CASSLVFEGGEAFF.